Listed here are 20 T cell receptor beta chains from one sample, sequenced in a study of spatial heterogeneity in lung cancer. Noted time point: blood at routine non-recurrence follow-up after resection. TCRdb recomputed calls from the 5' RACE reads with MiXCR, one row per CDR3 protein. The profile covers about 33,000 distinct CDR3 sequences, with more than 9% appearing a single time and about 30% taken by the ten largest. Sample: PBMCs, taken at follow-up. The receptors stem from a female donor with early-stage non-small cell lung cancer.

There are many counts of this clonotype. This chain joins TRBV7-9 and TRBJ2-1; tentatively, D is TRBD2 (6 bases). Trimming removed 1 base at V and 9 bases at J, with 22 bases between. The CDR3 runs to 17 residues. The germline V gene encodes CDR1 SEHNR and CDR2 FQNEAQ (reference sequence). As DNA, the CDR3 is TGTGCCAGCAGCTTAGATCCAAGCGGGCTCCTCTCGGGTGAGCAGTTCTTC. This gives the protein CASSLDPSGLLSGEQFF. The full variable domain, in which reference TRBV7-9 and TRBJ2-1 provide the parts outside the CDR3, is DTGVSQNPRHKITKRGQNVTFRCDPISEHNRLYWYRQTLGQGPEFLTYFQNEAQLEKSRLLSDRFSAERPKGSFSTLEIQRTEQGDSAMYLCASSLDPSGLLSGEQFFGPGTRLTVL.

This clonotype was seen only a few times. This chain joins TRBV5-1 and TRBJ2-6, with a weak D call TRBD1 (6 bases). This CDR3 is built from 15 residues. Per the germline V gene, CDR1 is SGHRS and CDR2 is YFSETQ. V was clipped by 4 bases and J by 2 bases, with 10 bases between them. The CDR3 region has the DNA TGCGCCAGCAGCACCACAGGGACTGGGGCCAACGTCCTGACTTTC. The encoded protein is CASSTTGTGANVLTF.

The J gene is TRBJ1-1, the V gene TRBV19, with a possible D match to TRBD1 (6 bases). V lost 4 bases and J lost 5, with 11 bases in between. Looked up from germline, CDR1 is LNHDA and CDR2 is SQIVND (reference sequence). The CDR3 extends over 13 amino acids. CDR3 in amino acids: CASSTGGPTEAFF. The CDR3, as DNA: TGTGCCAGTAGTACTGGGGGCCCTACTGAAGCTTTCTTT.

This clonotype came up many times. The chain employs TRBV10-3 and TRBJ2-2, with a possible D match to TRBD2 (6 bases). The CDR3 is 13 residues long. Germline assignment: CDR1 ENHRY and CDR2 SYGVKD. V shed 10 bases and J shed 3 bases, with 12 bases lying between them. The CDR3 nucleotides are TGTGCCACCGGACTAACGGACACCGGGGAGCTGTTTTTT. This encodes CATGLTDTGELFF.

This clonotype was detected ten times or more. The rearrangement joins TRBV29-1 to TRBJ2-2; D possibly uses TRBD1 or TRBD2 (5 bases each). The CDR3 covers 13 residues. Germline V gene sequence: CDR1 SQVTM, CDR2 ANQGSEA. V was clipped by 4 bases and J by 4 bases, with 10 bases between them. The CDR3 region has the DNA TGCAGCGTTGGGCAGGGAGTCACCGGGGAGCTGTTTTTT. This gives the protein CSVGQGVTGELFF.

There are many counts of this clonotype. The chain employs TRBV7-3 and TRBJ2-7; 8 bases align to TRBD2. Unmatched junction bases numbered 7, after V lost 6 bases and J lost 6 bases. The CDR3 consists of 13 residues. Germline CDR1 and CDR2: SGHTA and FQGTGA. This CDR3 is CASSFSGTAEQYF. Here the CDR3 DNA reads TGTGCCAGCAGTTTTAGCGGGACCGCCGAGCAGTACTTC.

Points on this clonotype: A much bigger clone sits one base away, suggesting this may be a read error. The chain combines TRBV20-1 with TRBJ2-7; D may correspond to TRBD1 or TRBD2 (5 bases each). V lost 4 bases and J lost 1, with 8 bases in between. In germline, CDR1 is DFQATT, CDR2 SNEGSKA (reference sequence). The CDR3 has 12 residues. CDR3 bases: TGCAGTGCTAACGGGGCTTCCTACGAGCAGTACTTC. Translated: CSANGASYEQYF.

This clonotype was counted ten times or more. The chain links TRBV5-1 to TRBJ1-1; no firm D call. V was pared by 1 base and J by 5 bases, with 12 bases between. The germline V gene has CDR1 SGHRS and CDR2 YFSETQ. The CDR3 has 14 residues. CDR3 nucleotides: TGCGCCAGCAGCTTGTGGGGTGAGAGGACTGAAGCTTTCTTT. Amino acids: CASSLWGERTEAFF.

This clonotype was detected many times. This chain joins TRBV28 and TRBJ2-3, with TRBD2 identical over 7 bases. Germline values: CDR1 MDHEN, CDR2 SYDVKM. The CDR3 extends over 14 amino acids. V lost 5 bases, J lost 4 bases, and 6 bases stayed unmatched. CDR3 sequence (DNA): TGTGCCAGCAGTCCGCGACTAGCCCCAGATACGCAGTATTTT. It translates to CASSPRLAPDTQYF.

Relative to its sample, this clonotype is large. The genes are TRBV2 and TRBJ1-2; 8 positions match TRBD1. Germline V gene lookup returns CDR1 SNHLY and CDR2 FYNNEI. This CDR3 is 16 amino acids long. J lost 4 bases, V lost 2 bases, and 9 bases had no gene match. CDR3 sequence (DNA): TGTGCCAGCAGTGAACAGGGGGCGTCTAGGGCCTATGGCTACACCTTC. Encoded protein: CASSEQGASRAYGYTF.

The chain employs TRBV2 and TRBJ1-6, with D unresolved. The germline V and J ends were trimmed by 2 bases and 0 bases, with 11 bases remaining between them. The CDR3 has 17 amino acids. The V gene's germline CDR1 is SNHLY and CDR2 FYNNEI. The CDR3 region is CASSEFGTSSYNSPLHF. The DNA for the CDR3 is TGTGCCAGCAGTGAATTCGGCACAAGCTCCTATAATTCACCCCTCCACTTT.

In this sample, this clonotype turned up a few times. The V call is TRBV12-3 or TRBV12-4, the J call TRBJ2-7; D is unclear. The CDR3 is 14 amino acids. Trimming stripped 4 bases from V and 3 bases from J, with 13 bases between. This chain's CDR3 is CASSSGGSGYEQYF. DNA of the CDR3: TGTGCCAGCAGTTCCGGTGGATCCGGCTACGAGCAGTACTTC.

This clonotype was detected only a few times. The chain couples TRBV29-1 to TRBJ1-2; a possible D gene is TRBD1 (5 bases). The V end was cut by 6 bases, the J end by 4 bases, with 9 bases between. The CDR3 loop spans 11 amino acids. Germline V gene lookup returns CDR1 SQVTM and CDR2 ANQGSEA. Written as DNA, the CDR3 is TGCAGCGTGCTGGGGGTCTATGGCTACACCTTC. Encoded protein: CSVLGVYGYTF.

Only a few counts were recorded for this clonotype. The gene calls are TRBV20-1 and TRBJ2-1; D perhaps matches TRBD2 (7 bases). This CDR3 has 16 residues. Trimming removed 1 base at V and 0 bases at J, with 13 bases between. Germline V lookup: CDR1 DFQATT, CDR2 SNEGSKA (reference sequence). CDR3 DNA sequence: TGCAGTGCTAGAGTACGGGGGGCGAGCTCCTACAATGAGCAGTTCTTC. This encodes CSARVRGASSYNEQFF.

This clonotype was seen repeatedly, ten times or more. The rearrangement uses TRBV7-8 and TRBJ2-3; perhaps TRBD2 as D (7 bases). The CDR3 is 14 residues long. Germline loops: CDR1 SGHVS, CDR2 FQNEAQ. V lost 2 bases and J lost 5, with 11 bases in between. In DNA form, the CDR3 reads TGTGCCAGCAGCTTAACAGGGAGGGGAGATACGCAGTATTTT. Translated: CASSLTGRGDTQYF. The whole variable domain, filled in from reference TRBV7-8 and TRBJ2-3, reads GAGVSQSPRYKVAKRGQDVALRCDPISGHVSLFWYQQALGQGPEFLTYFQNEAQLDKSGLPSDRFFAERPEGSVSTLKIQRTQQEDSAVYLCASSLTGRGDTQYFGPGTRLTVL.

J is TRBJ1-6 and V is TRBV9; 9 nucleotides agree with TRBD1. CDR1 and CDR2 from the germline V gene are SGDLS and YYNGEE. J lost 5 bases, V lost 3 bases, and 6 bases had no gene match. This CDR3 spans 16 amino acids. This CDR3 is CASSARDRANNSPLHF. In DNA form, the CDR3 reads TGTGCCAGCAGCGCCCGGGACAGGGCTAATAATTCACCCCTCCACTTT. The complete variable domain, with remaining parts taken from reference TRBV9 and TRBJ1-6, reads DSGVTQTPKHLITATGQRVTLRCSPRSGDLSVYWYQQSLDQGLQFLIQYYNGEERAKGNILERFSAQQFPDLHSELNLSSLELGDSALYFCASSARDRANNSPLHFGNGTRLTVT.

J is TRBJ2-1 and V is TRBV28; a weak D match, TRBD2 (6 bases). CDR1 and CDR2 (germline): MDHEN, SYDVKM. V lost 2 bases and J 5 bases, leaving 13 bases between the germline ends. The CDR3 has 15 residues. The CDR3 nucleotides are TGTGCCAGCAGTTTAGGGGGGAGGAAGGACAATGAGCAGTTCTTC. Amino acid sequence: CASSLGGRKDNEQFF.

The V call is TRBV20-1, the J call TRBJ2-1; D is possibly TRBD1 (5 bases). V shed 1 base and J shed 7 bases, with 17 bases lying between them. The V gene's germline CDR1 is DFQATT and CDR2 SNEGSKA (reference sequence). The CDR3 totals 15 residues. Here the CDR3 reads CSARAPGPRSNEQFF. Here the CDR3 DNA reads TGCAGTGCTAGAGCCCCAGGGCCCCGAAGTAATGAGCAGTTCTTC.

The J gene is TRBJ2-2, the V gene TRBV6-2 or TRBV6-3, with D maybe TRBD1 (6 bases). Trimming stripped 4 bases from V and 0 bases from J, with 12 bases between. CDR3 length: 16 amino acids. CDR1 is MNHEY and CDR2 is SVGEGT in the germline V gene. CDR3 DNA sequence: TGTGCCAGCAGTTTAATAGGACAGCCGAACACCGGGGAGCTGTTTTTT. Translated: CASSLIGQPNTGELFF.

In its sample, this clonotype was seen many times. The chain employs TRBV12-3 or TRBV12-4 and TRBJ2-2; either TRBD1 or TRBD2 may supply D (5 bases each). V was clipped by 6 bases and J by 1 base, with 12 bases between them. The CDR3 spans 15 residues. The CDR3 DNA reads as TGTGCCAGCAGGACCGGGACGGTGAACACCGGGGAGCTGTTTTTT. Its protein is CASRTGTVNTGELFF.